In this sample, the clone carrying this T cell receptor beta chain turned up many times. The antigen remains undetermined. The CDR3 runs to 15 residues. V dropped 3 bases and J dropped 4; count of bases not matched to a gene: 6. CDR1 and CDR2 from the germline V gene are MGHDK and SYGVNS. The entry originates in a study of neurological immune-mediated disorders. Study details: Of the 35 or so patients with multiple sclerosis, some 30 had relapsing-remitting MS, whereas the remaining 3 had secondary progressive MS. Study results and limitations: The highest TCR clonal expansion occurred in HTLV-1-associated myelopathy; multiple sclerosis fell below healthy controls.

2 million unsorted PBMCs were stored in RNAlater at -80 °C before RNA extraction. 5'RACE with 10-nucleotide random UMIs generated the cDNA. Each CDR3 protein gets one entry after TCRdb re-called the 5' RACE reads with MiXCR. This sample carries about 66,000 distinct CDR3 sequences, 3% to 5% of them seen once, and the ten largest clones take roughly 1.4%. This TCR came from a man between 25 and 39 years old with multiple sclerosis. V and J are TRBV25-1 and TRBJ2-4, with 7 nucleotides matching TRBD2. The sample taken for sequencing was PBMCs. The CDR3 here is CASSDPGREKNIQYF. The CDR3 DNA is TGTGCCAGCAGTGACCCAGGGAGGGAAAAAAACATTCAGTACTTC.